This T cell receptor beta chain is drawn from a study of PD-1 blockade in mismatch repair-deficient tumors. The junction had 2 bases not matched to a gene; V was cut back by 0 bases and J by 2 bases. Germline CDR1 reads SGDLS; CDR2 reads YYNGEE. The CDR3 is 14 amino acids. The TCR-sequenced patients were a few responders to pembrolizumab. Only in-frame clones appear in the TCRdb table, and some are missing; sequencing was by immunoSEQ multiplex PCR. This table has around 110,000 clones, about 83% appearing once. This specimen was peripheral blood, taken roughly 13 months after starting pembrolizumab. The sequence derives from an adult with mismatch repair-deficient cancer. V gene TRBV9 combines with J gene TRBJ2-7, with 7 positions matching TRBD1. For the CDR3, the DNA is TGTGCCAGCAGCGTAGCCGACAGGGCCTACGAGCAGTACTTC. Translated, it gives CASSVADRAYEQYF.